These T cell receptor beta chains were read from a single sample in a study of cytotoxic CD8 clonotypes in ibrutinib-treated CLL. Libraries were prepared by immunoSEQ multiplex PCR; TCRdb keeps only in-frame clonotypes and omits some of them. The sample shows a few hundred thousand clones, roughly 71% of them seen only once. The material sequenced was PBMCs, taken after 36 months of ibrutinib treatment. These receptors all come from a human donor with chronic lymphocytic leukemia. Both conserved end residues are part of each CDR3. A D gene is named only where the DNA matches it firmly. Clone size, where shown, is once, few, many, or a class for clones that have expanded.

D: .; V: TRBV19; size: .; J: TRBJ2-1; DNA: TGTGCCAGTACCCTTGAAGGCGACGGGCGAGACAATGAGCAGTTCTTC; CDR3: CASTLEGDGRDNEQFF
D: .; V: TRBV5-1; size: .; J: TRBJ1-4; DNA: TGCGCCAGCAGCTCTACAACTTCAACTAATGAAAAACTGTTTTTT; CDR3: CASSSTTSTNEKLFF
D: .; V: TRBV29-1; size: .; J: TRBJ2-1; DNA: TGCAGCGTTGAAAGACAATCCGGCGATGAGCAGTTCTTC; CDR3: CSVERQSGDEQFF
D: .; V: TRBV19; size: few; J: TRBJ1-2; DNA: TGTGCCAGTAGTATACAAAGCCAGGGGCCTTTCCACTTCTATGGCTACACCTTC; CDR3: CASSIQSQGPFHFYGYTF
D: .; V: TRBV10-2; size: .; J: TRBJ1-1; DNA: TGCGCCAGCAGCCTCAGGGGCTTGAACACTGAAGCTTTCTTT; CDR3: CASSLRGLNTEAFF
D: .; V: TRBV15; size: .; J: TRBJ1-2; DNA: TGTGCCACCAGCAGTTTCCATGGCTACACCTTC; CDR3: CATSSFHGYTF
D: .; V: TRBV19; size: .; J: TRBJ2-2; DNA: TGTGCCAGTAGTTCCTCACACACCGGGGAGCTGTTTTTT; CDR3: CASSSSHTGELFF
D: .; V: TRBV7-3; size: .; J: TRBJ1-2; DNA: TGTGCCAGCAGCTCCCGGGGCGAGGACTTC; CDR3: CASSSRGEDF
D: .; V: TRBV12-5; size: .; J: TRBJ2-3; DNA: TGTGCTAGTGGTTCGGCACAAAAACTAGCCTCCAGCACAGATACGCAGTATTTT; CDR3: CASGSAQKLASSTDTQYF
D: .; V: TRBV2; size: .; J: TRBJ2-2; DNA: TGTGCCAGCAGGGGATGGGTTAGCGGGGAGCTGTTTTTT; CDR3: CASRGWVSGELFF
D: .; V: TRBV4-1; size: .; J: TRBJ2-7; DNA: TGCGCCAGCAGCCACGACGACAGTTACTCCTACGAGCAGTACTTC; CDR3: CASSHDDSYSYEQYF
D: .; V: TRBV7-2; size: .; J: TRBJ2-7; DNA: TGTGCCAGCAGCTTAGAAATAGGTTCCTACGAGCAGTACTTC; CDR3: CASSLEIGSYEQYF
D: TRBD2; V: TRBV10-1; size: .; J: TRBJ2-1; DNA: TGCGCCAGCAGTCGACTAGCGGGAGGTTGGGATGAGCAGTTCTTC; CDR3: CASSRLAGGWDEQFF
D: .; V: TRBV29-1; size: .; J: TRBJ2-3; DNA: TGCAGCGCGGGAAGGGGGGCCCGTACAGATACGCAGTATTTT; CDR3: CSAGRGARTDTQYF
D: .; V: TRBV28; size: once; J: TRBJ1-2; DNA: TGTGCCAGCAGTTCAAATCCCTTGGGGGGCTACACCTTC; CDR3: CASSSNPLGGYTF
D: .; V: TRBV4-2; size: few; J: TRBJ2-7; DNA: TGTGCCAGCAGCCAAAGGCTCGGGCCCGAGCAGTACTTC; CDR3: CASSQRLGPEQYF
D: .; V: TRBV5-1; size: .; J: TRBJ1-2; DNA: TGCGCCAGCAGCTTCGGGGTGCCGAACTATGGCTACACCTTC; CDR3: CASSFGVPNYGYTF
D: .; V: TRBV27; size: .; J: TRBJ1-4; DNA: TGTGCCAGCAGTGACCTGGGACGGAGTAATGAAAAACTGTTTTTT; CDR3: CASSDLGRSNEKLFF
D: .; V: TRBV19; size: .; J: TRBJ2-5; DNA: TGTGCCAGTAGTATTGGGGGAGGCATGTGGGAGACCCAGTACTTC; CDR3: CASSIGGGMWETQYF
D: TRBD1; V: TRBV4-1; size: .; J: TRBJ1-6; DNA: TGCGCCAGCAGCCACCCCAGGGGGGACAATTCACCCCTCCACTTT; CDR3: CASSHPRGDNSPLHF
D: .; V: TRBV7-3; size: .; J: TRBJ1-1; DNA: TGTGCCAGCAGCCCACGGGGAGGGCGGAACACTGAAGCTTTCTTT; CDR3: CASSPRGGRNTEAFF
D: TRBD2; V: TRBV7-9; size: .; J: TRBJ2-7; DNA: TGTGCCAGCAGCTCGTCCCCGGGACTAGGAGGTGATAGGGAGCAGTACTTC; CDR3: CASSSSPGLGGDREQYF
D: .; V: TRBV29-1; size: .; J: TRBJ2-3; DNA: TGCAGCGTTGTTGGGGGTGGGACAGATACGCAGTATTTT; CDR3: CSVVGGGTDTQYF
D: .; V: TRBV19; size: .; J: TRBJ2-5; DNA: TGTGCCAGTAGTATTATGACAAACCAAGAGACCCAGTACTTC; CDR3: CASSIMTNQETQYF
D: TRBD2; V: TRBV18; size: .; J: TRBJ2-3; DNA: TGTGCCAGCTCACCAAACGGGAGGAGGGCAGATACGCAGTATTTT; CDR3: CASSPNGRRADTQYF
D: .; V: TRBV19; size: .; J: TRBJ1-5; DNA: TGTGCCAGTAGTAAAACAGGTTTGGGAAATCAGCCCCAGCATTTT; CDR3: CASSKTGLGNQPQHF
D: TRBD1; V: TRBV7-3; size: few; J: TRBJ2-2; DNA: TGTGCCAGCAGCCCCAGGGACAGGGCAACCGGGGAGCTGTTTTTT; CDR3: CASSPRDRATGELFF
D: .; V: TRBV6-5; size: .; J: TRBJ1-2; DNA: TGTGCCAGCAGTCGTCGCAGGGGAATTAGCTATGGCTACACCTTC; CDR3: CASSRRRGISYGYTF
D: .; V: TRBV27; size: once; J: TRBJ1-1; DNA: TGTGCCAGCAGACTGGCCCCTTTGAACACTGAAGCTTTCTTT; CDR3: CASRLAPLNTEAFF
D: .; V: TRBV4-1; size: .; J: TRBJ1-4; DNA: TGCGCCAGCAGCCAAGACCTGGTGACTCGGGGGAATGAAAAACTGTTTTTT; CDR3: CASSQDLVTRGNEKLFF
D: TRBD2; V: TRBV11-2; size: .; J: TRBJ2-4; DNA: TGTGCCAGCAGCTTAGAGCGGGGGGTAGCCAAAAACATTCAGTACTTC; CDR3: CASSLERGVAKNIQYF
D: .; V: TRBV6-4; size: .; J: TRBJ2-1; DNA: TGTGCCAGCAGTGAAGCCCCGGACAGATTCTCCTACAATGAGCAGTTCTTC; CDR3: CASSEAPDRFSYNEQFF
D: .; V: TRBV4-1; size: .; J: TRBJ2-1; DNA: TGCGCCAGCAGCCAAGGCGAAGCGGGTAGCTCCTACAATGAGCAGTTCTTC; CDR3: CASSQGEAGSSYNEQFF
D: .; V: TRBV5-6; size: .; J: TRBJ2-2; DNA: TGTGCCAGCAGCTTGTATTCAGGGGTTGTGGCCGGGGAGCTGTTTTTT; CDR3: CASSLYSGVVAGELFF
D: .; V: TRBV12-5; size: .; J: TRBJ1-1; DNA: TGTGCTAGTGGTTTGGACAGGGTTATCGGCACTGAAGCTTTCTTT; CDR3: CASGLDRVIGTEAFF
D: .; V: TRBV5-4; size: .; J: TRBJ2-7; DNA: TGTGCCAGCAGCTTGGAGCCGGGGGCCTCCTACGAGCAGTACTTC; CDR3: CASSLEPGASYEQYF
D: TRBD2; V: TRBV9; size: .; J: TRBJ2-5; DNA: TGTGCCAGCAGCGTAGTAGCGGGGGGGCCGGGTGGAGAGACCCAGTACTTC; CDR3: CASSVVAGGPGGETQYF
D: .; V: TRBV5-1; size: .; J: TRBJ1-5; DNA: TGCGCCAGCAGCTCTGAGGCAGGGAGCAATCAGCCCCAGCATTTT; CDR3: CASSSEAGSNQPQHF
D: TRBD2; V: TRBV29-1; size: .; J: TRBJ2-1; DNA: TGCAGCGTGACTAGCGGCTCCTACAATGAGCAGTTCTTC; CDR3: CSVTSGSYNEQFF
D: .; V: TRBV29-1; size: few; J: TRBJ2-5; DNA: TGCAGCGTTGTGGGCAGGGGACAAGAGACCCAGTACTTC; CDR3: CSVVGRGQETQYF
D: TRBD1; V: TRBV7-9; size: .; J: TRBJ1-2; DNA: TGTGCCAGCAGCTTGGACAGGGGGCCGGTCTATGGCTACACCTTC; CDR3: CASSLDRGPVYGYTF
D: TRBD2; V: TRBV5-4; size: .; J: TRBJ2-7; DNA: TGTGCCAGCAGCTTTAGGCGTCTAGCGGACTACGAGCAGTACTTC; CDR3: CASSFRRLADYEQYF
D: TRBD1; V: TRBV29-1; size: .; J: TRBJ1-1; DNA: TGCAGCGTTGCTGGGGACAGGAAAGTAGTAACGAACACTGAAGCTTTCTTT; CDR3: CSVAGDRKVVTNTEAFF
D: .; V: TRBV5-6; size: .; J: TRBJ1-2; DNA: TGTGCCAGCAGCGTAACACGGAACTATGGCTACACCTTC; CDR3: CASSVTRNYGYTF
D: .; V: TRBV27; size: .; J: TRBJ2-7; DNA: TGTGCCAGCAGTCGCCATCCCGGGACACCATCCTACGAGCAGTACTTC; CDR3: CASSRHPGTPSYEQYF
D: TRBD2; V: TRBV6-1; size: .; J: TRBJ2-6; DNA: TGTGCCAGCAGTGTTCGGACTAGCGGGGGCTCTGGGGCCAACGTCCTGACTTTC; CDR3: CASSVRTSGGSGANVLTF
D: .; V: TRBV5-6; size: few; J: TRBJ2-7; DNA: TGTGCCAGCAGCTACCTTGGCTACGAGCAGTACTTC; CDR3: CASSYLGYEQYF